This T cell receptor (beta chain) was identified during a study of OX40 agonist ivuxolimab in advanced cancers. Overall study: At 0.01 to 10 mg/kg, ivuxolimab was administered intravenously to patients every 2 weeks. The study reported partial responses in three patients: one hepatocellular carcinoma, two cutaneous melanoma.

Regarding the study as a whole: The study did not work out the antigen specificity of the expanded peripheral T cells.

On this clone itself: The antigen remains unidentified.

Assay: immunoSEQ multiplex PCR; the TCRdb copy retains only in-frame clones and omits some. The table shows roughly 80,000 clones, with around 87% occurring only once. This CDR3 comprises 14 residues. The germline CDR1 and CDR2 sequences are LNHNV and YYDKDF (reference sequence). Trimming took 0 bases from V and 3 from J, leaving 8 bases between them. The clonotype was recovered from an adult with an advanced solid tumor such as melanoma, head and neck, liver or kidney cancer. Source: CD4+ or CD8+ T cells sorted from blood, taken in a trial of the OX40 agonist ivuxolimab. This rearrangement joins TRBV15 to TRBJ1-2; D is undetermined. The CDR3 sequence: CATSRDSVDYGYTF. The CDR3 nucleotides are TGTGCCACCAGCAGAGATTCAGTTGACTATGGCTACACCTTC.